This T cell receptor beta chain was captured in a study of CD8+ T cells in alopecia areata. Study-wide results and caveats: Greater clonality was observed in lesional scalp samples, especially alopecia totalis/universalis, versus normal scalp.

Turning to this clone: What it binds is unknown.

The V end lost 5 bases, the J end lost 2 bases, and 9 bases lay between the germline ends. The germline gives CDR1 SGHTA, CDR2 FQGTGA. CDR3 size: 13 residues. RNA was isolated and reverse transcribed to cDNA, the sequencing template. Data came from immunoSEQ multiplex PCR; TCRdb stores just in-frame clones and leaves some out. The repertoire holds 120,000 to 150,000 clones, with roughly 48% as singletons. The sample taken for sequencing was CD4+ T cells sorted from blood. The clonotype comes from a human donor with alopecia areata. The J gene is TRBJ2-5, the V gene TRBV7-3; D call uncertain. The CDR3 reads CASSVGPQETQYF. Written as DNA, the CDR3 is TGTGCCAGCAGCGTGGGCCCTCAAGAGACCCAGTACTTC.